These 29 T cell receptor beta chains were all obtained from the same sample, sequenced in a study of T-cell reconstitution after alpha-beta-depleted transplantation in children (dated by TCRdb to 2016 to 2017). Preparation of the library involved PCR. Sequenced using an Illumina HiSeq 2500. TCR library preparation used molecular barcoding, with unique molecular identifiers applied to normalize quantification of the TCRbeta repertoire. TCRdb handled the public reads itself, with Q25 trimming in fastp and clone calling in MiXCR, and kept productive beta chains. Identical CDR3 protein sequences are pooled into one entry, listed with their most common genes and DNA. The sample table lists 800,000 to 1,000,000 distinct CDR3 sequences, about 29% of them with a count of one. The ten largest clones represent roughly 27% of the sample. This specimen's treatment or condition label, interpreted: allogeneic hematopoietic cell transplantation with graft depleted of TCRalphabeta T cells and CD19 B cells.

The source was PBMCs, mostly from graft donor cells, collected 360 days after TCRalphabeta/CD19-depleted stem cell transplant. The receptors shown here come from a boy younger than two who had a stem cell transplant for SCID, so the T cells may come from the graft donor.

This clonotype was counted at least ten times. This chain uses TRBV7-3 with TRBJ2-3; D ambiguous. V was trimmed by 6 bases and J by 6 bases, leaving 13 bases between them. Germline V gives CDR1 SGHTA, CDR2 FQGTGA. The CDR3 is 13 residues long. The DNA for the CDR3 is TGTGCCAGCAGGGAGACCATGGGTGATACGCAGTATTTT. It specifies CASRETMGDTQYF.

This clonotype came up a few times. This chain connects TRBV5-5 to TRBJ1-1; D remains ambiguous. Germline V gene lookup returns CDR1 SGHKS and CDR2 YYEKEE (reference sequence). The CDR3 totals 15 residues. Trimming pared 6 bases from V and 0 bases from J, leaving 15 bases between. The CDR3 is CASTAQHGLNTEAFF. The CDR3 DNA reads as TGTGCCAGCACCGCACAGCACGGACTGAACACTGAAGCTTTCTTT.

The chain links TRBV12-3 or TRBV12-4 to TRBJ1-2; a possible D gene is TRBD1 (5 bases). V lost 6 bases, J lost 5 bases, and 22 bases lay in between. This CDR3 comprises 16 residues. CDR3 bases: TGTGCCAGCAGCTCCGGGACGGCTCCTAATCCGTATGGCTACACCTTC. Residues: CASSSGTAPNPYGYTF.

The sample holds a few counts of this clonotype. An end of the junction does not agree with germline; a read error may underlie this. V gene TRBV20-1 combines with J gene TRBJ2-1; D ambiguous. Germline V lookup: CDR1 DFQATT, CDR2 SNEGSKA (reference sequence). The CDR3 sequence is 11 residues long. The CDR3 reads CSADRTPNAVF. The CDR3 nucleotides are TGCAGTGCAGACCGTACCCCCAACGCGGTCTTC.

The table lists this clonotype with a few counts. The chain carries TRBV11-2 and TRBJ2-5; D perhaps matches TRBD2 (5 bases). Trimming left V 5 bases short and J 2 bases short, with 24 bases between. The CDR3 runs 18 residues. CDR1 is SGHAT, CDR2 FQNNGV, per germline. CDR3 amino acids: CASSPYLAPYGVQETQYF. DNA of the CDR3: TGTGCCAGCAGCCCCTACCTAGCACCCTATGGGGTTCAAGAGACCCAGTACTTC.

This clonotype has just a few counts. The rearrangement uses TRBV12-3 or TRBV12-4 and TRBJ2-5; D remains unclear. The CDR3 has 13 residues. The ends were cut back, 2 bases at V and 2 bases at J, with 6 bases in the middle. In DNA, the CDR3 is TGTGCCAGCAGTTTAACGAGTCAAGAGACCCAGTACTTC. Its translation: CASSLTSQETQYF.

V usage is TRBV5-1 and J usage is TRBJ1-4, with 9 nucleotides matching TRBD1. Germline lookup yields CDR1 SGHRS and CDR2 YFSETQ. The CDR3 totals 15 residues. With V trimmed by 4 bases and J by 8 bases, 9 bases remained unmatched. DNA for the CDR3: TGCGCCAGCAGCCCCGTACAGGGGGCCTGGGAAAAACTGTTTTTT. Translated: CASSPVQGAWEKLFF.

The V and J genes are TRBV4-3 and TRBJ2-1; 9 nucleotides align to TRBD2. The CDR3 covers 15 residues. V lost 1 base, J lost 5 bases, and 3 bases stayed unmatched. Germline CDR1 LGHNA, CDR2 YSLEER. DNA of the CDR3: TGCGCCAGCAGCCAAGGGGTAGCGGGGGACAATGAGCAGTTCTTC. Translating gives CASSQGVAGDNEQFF.

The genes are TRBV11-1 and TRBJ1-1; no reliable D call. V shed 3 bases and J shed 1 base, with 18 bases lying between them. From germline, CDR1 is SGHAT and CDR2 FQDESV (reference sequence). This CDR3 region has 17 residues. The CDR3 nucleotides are TGTGCCAGCAGCTTCGTCCTAGAATACAGATGGAACACTGAAGCTTTCTTT. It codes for CASSFVLEYRWNTEAFF.

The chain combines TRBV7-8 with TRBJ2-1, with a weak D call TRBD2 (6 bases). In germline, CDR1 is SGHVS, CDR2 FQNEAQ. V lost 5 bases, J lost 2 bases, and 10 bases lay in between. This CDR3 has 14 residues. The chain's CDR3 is CASSLTSPYNEQFF. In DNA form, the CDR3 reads TGTGCCAGCAGCCTTACTAGCCCCTACAATGAGCAGTTCTTC.

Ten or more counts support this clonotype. The CDR3 here is CSARSQEGNTIYF. The CDR3 DNA reads as TGCAGTGCTAGGAGTCAGGAGGGAAACACCATATATTTT. The chain couples TRBV20-1 to TRBJ1-3; D call uncertain. Germline values: CDR1 DFQATT, CDR2 SNEGSKA (reference sequence). Trimming took off 3 bases at V and 4 bases at J, with 10 bases between the two ends. CDR3 length equals 13 residues.

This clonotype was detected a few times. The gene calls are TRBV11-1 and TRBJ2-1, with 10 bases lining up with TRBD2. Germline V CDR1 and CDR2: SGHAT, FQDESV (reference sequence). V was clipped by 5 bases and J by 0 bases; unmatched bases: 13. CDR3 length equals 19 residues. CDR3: CASSPKGTSGTSSYNEQFF. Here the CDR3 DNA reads TGTGCCAGCAGCCCGAAGGGAACTAGCGGGACGAGCTCCTACAATGAGCAGTTCTTC.

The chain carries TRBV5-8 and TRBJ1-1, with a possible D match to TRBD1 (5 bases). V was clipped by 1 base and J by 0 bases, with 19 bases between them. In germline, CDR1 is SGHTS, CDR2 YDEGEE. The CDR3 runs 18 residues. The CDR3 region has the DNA TGTGCCAGCAGCTTGAGCTTTGGGACGGTCATCATGAACACTGAAGCTTTCTTT. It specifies CASSLSFGTVIMNTEAFF. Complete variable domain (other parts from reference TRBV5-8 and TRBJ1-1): EAGVTQSPTHLIKTRGQQATLRCSPISGHTSVYWYQQALGLGLQFLLWYDEGEERNRGNFPPRFSGRQFPNYSSELNVNALELEDSALYLCASSLSFGTVIMNTEAFFGQGTRLTVV.

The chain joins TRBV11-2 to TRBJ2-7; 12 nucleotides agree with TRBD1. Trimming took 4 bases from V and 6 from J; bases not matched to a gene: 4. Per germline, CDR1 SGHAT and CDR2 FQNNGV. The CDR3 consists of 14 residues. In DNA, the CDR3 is TGTGCCAGCAGCTCCTGGGACAGGGGGCGCGAGCAGTACTTC. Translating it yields CASSSWDRGREQYF.

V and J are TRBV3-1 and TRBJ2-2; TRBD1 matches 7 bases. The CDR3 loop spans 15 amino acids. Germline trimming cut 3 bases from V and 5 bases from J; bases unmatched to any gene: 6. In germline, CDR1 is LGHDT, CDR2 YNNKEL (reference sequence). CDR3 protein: CASSHGDRKTGELFF. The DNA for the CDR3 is TGTGCCAGCAGCCATGGGGACAGAAAGACCGGGGAGCTGTTTTTT.

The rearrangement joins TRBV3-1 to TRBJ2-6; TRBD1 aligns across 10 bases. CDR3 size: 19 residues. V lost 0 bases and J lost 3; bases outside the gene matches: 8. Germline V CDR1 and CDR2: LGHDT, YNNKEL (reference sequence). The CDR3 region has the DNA TGTGCCAGCAGCCAAGAACGAGACAGGGGGCTTTTTGGGGCCAACGTCCTGACTTTC. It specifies CASSQERDRGLFGANVLTF.

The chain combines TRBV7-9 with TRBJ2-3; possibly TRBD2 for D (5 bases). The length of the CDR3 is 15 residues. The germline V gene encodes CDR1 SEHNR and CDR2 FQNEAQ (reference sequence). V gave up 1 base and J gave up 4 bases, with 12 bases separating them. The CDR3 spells CASSLDGGRADTQYF. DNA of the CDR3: TGTGCCAGCAGCTTAGACGGAGGTCGGGCAGATACGCAGTATTTT.

CDR3 nucleotides: TGTGCCAGCAGTTTGCCTAACCTCAGGGCGCCTGAAGCTTTCTTT. Its protein product is CASSLPNLRAPEAFF. The chain has TRBV28 and TRBJ1-1; D is possibly TRBD1 (5 bases). Germline V CDR1 and CDR2: MDHEN, SYDVKM. The V end lost 3 bases, the J end lost 6 bases, and 17 bases lay between the germline ends. The CDR3 has 15 residues. The full variable domain, with the rest looked up from reference TRBV28 and TRBJ1-1, is DVKVTQSSRYLVKRTGEKVFLECVQDMDHENMFWYRQDPGLGLRLIYFSYDVKMKEKGDIPEGYSVSREKKERFSLILESASTNQTSMYLCASSLPNLRAPEAFFGQGTRLTVV.

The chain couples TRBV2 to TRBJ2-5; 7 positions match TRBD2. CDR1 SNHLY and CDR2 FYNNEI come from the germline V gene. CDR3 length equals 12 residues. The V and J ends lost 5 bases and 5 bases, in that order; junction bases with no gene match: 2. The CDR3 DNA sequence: TGTGCCAGCAGTCGACTAGCTGAGACCCAGTACTTC. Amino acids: CASSRLAETQYF.

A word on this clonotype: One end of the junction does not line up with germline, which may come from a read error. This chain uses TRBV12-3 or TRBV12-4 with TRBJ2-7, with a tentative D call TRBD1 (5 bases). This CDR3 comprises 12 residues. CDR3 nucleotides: TGTGCCAGCAGTTTAGGGGGCAGGAAGGTTATTTTC. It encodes CASSLGGRKVIF.

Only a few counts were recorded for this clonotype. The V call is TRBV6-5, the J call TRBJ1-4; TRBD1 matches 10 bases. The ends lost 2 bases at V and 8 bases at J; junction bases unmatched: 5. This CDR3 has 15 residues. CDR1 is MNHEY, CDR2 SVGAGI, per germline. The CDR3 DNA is TGTGCCAGCAGTTACAAGGGACAGGGGTGGGAAAAACTGTTTTTT. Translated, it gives CASSYKGQGWEKLFF.

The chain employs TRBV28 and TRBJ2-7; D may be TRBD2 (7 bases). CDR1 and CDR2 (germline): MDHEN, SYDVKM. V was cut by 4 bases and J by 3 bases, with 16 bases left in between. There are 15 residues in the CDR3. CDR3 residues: CASSSLAGAFYEQYF. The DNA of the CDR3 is TGTGCCAGCAGTTCGCTCGCGGGGGCCTTCTACGAGCAGTACTTC.

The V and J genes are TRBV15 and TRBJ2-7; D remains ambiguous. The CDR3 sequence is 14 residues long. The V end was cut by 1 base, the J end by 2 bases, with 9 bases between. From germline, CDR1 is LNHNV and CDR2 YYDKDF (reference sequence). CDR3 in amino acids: CATSRVVPAYEQYF. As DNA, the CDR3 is TGTGCCACCAGCAGAGTCGTCCCTGCCTACGAGCAGTACTTC.

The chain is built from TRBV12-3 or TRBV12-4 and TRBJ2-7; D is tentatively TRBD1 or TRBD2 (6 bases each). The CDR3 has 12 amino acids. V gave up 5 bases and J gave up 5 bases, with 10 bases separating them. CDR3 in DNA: TGTGCCAGCAGTCGGGGGCGGCACGAGCAGTACTTC. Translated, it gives CASSRGRHEQYF.

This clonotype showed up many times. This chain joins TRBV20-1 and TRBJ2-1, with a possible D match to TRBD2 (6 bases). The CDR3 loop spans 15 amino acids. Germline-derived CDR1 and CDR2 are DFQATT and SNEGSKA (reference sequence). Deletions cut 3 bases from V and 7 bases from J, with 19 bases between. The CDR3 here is CSASWWDSNGNEQFF. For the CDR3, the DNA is TGCAGTGCTAGTTGGTGGGACTCCAATGGGAATGAGCAGTTCTTC.

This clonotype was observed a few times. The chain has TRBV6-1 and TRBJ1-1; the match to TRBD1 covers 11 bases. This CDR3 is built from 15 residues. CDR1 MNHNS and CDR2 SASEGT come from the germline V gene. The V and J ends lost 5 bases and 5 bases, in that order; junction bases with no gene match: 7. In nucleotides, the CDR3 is TGTGCCAGCAGTAAGGAAGGGACAGGGGGGACTGAAGCTTTCTTT. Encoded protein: CASSKEGTGGTEAFF.

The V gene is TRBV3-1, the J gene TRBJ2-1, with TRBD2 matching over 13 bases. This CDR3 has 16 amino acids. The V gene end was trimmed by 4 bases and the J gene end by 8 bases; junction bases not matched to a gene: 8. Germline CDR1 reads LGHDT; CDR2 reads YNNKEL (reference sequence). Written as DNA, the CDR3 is TGTGCCAGCAGCCCCGGGACTAGCGGGGCTCCCGATGAGCAGTTCTTC. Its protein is CASSPGTSGAPDEQFF.

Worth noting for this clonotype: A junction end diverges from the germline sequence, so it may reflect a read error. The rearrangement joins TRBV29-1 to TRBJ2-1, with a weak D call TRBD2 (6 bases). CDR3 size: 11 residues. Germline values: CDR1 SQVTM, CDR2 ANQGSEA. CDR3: CSVGFIAGPGF. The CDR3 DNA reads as TGCAGCGTTGGATTCATCGCGGGGCCTGGCTTC.

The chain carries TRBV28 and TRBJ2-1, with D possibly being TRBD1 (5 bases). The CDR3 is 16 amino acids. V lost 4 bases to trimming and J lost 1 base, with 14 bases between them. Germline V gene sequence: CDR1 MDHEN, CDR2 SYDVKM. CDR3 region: CASSSATVKSYNEQFF. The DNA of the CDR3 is TGTGCCAGCAGTTCCGCGACAGTAAAGTCCTACAATGAGCAGTTCTTC. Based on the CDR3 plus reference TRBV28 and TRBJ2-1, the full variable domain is DVKVTQSSRYLVKRTGEKVFLECVQDMDHENMFWYRQDPGLGLRLIYFSYDVKMKEKGDIPEGYSVSREKKERFSLILESASTNQTSMYLCASSSATVKSYNEQFFGPGTRLTVL.